The next 30 T cell receptor beta chains were all read from a single sample in a study of radiotherapy plus CTLA-4 blockade in lung cancer. Produced via immunoSEQ multiplex PCR; TCRdb's table is partial and in-frame only. The table has around 120,000 clones, around 75% seen once. Material: peripheral blood, obtained from a patient treated with radiotherapy plus ipilimumab. The source of these receptors is a human donor with non-small cell lung cancer who had a partial response to radiotherapy plus ipilimumab.

The chain couples TRBV18 to TRBJ2-5; no clear D. CDR1 is KGHSH, CDR2 LQKENI, per germline. Trimming stripped 2 bases from V and 5 bases from J, with 12 bases between. This CDR3 region has 14 residues. This CDR3 reads CASSPDRQPETQYF. DNA of the CDR3: TGTGCCAGCTCACCAGATAGACAACCCGAGACCCAGTACTTC. Using reference TRBV18 and TRBJ2-5 for the parts outside the CDR3, the full variable domain is NAGVMQNPRHLVRRRGQEARLRCSPMKGHSHVYWYRQLPEEGLKFMVYLQKENIIDESGMPKERFSAEFPKEGPSILRIQQVVRGDSAAYFCASSPDRQPETQYFGPGTRLLVL.

This clone was picked up one time. The chain combines TRBV28 with TRBJ1-2; weak D call: TRBD1 (6 bases). Trimming shortened V by 2 bases and J by 8 bases, and 15 bases separated the two germline ends. The CDR3 totals 14 residues. From germline, CDR1 is MDHEN and CDR2 SYDVKM. The CDR3 reads CASSLRGGGQGYTF. For the CDR3, the DNA is TGTGCCAGCAGTTTAAGGGGCGGGGGGCAAGGCTACACCTTC.

The V and J genes are TRBV6-1 and TRBJ2-1; D gene ambiguous. V was cut by 1 base and J by 9 bases, with 7 bases left in between. Germline CDR1 MNHNS, CDR2 SASEGT. The CDR3 totals 12 residues. CDR3 region: CASSEGLSEQFF. CDR3 nucleotide sequence: TGTGCCAGCAGTGAAGGCCTGAGTGAGCAGTTCTTC.

This clone was found many times. The chain employs TRBV30 and TRBJ2-1, with TRBD2 matching 10 bases. V shed 3 bases and J 4 bases; nucleotides not matched to a gene: 0. This CDR3 contains 13 residues. CDR1 and CDR2 (germline): GTSNPN, SVGIG (reference sequence). The CDR3 region has the DNA TGTGCCTGGAGACTAGCGGGGTACAATGAGCAGTTCTTC. Residues: CAWRLAGYNEQFF. The whole variable domain, filled in from reference TRBV30 and TRBJ2-1, reads SQTIHQWPATLVQPVGSPLSLECTVEGTSNPNLYWYRQAAGRGLQLLFYSVGIGQISSEVPQNLSASRPQDRQFILSSKKLLLSDSGFYLCAWRLAGYNEQFFGPGTRLTVL.

This clone was detected only a few times. The gene calls are TRBV11-2 and TRBJ2-3; 11 nucleotides line up with TRBD2. The CDR3 length is 16 residues. Germline V gives CDR1 SGHAT, CDR2 FQNNGV. V lost 5 bases, J lost 4 bases, and 8 bases stayed unmatched. Here the CDR3 DNA reads TGTGCCAGCAGCCAGAGACTAGCGGGGATCGCAGATACGCAGTATTTT. It specifies CASSQRLAGIADTQYF.

In its sample, this clone was seen once. The rearrangement joins TRBV28 to TRBJ1-1; a possible D gene is TRBD1 (5 bases). Trimming shortened V by 6 bases and J by 1 base, and 12 bases separated the two germline ends. There are 14 residues in the CDR3. CDR1 is MDHEN, CDR2 SYDVKM, per germline. In DNA form, the CDR3 reads TGTGCCAGCAGCCGCGGGGGGACGAACACTGAAGCTTTCTTT. Translating it yields CASSRGGTNTEAFF.

The rearrangement joins TRBV28 to TRBJ2-3; 8 bases agree with TRBD2. The CDR3 sequence is 15 residues long. Germline CDR1 is MDHEN and CDR2 is SYDVKM. After removal of 2 bases from V and 4 bases from J, the junction contained 5 bases not matched to a gene. The CDR3, as DNA: TGTGCCAGCAGTTTAGGCGGGAGGTTCGCAGATACGCAGTATTTT. It is translated as CASSLGGRFADTQYF.

The V gene is TRBV4-3, the J gene TRBJ2-2, with 7 bases fitting TRBD1. The junction had 7 bases not matched to a gene; V was cut back by 1 base and J by 5 bases. The germline CDR1 and CDR2 sequences are LGHNA and YSLEER. The CDR3 runs to 16 residues. The CDR3 DNA reads as TGCGCCAGCAGCCAAGGCGGACAGGTTAGGACCGGGGAGCTGTTTTTT. Translated, it gives CASSQGGQVRTGELFF.

The chain joins TRBV5-1 to TRBJ2-2; the match to TRBD2 covers 10 bases. Germline CDR1 reads SGHRS; CDR2 reads YFSETQ. With 0 bases clipped from V and 4 bases from J, the junction kept 6 bases outside the gene matches. This CDR3 has 17 residues. CDR3 in DNA: TGCGCCAGCAGCTTGGGGCTAGCGGGAGTTGGCACCGGGGAGCTGTTTTTT. Residues: CASSLGLAGVGTGELFF.

This clone was counted between two and nine times. The chain combines TRBV28 with TRBJ1-2, with D possibly being TRBD1 (6 bases). CDR3 length: 14 amino acids. Germline V lookup: CDR1 MDHEN, CDR2 SYDVKM. Trimming took 4 bases from V and 4 from J, leaving 13 bases between them. CDR3: CASSSPGQLYGYTF. The DNA of the CDR3 is TGTGCCAGCAGTTCTCCCGGACAGCTCTATGGCTACACCTTC.

The gene calls are TRBV19 and TRBJ2-2; a weak D match, TRBD2 (5 bases). Between the trimmed V and J ends, which lost 4 bases and 4 bases, there was a span of 10 bases. The CDR3 contains 14 residues. The germline V gene has CDR1 LNHDA and CDR2 SQIVND (reference sequence). The CDR3 DNA follows: TGTGCCAGTAGTACGGGATTCATCACCGGGGAGCTGTTTTTT. This translates into CASSTGFITGELFF.

This clone was seen just once. This chain uses TRBV18 with TRBJ2-4; 9 nucleotides line up with TRBD2. Germline CDR1 KGHSH, CDR2 LQKENI. V shed 3 bases and J 16 bases; nucleotides not matched to a gene: 7. The CDR3 is 12 residues long. The CDR3 spells CASSPAGGPAYF. CDR3 bases: TGTGCCAGCTCACCCGCGGGAGGGCCTGCATACTTC.

The rearrangement uses TRBV7-6 and TRBJ1-2, with TRBD1 matching over 10 bases. Trimming took 5 bases from V and 8 from J; bases not matched to a gene: 11. The length of the CDR3 is 15 residues. Looked up from germline, CDR1 is SGHVS and CDR2 is FNYEAQ. This CDR3 reads CASSSDGTGVRGYTF. CDR3 in DNA: TGTGCCAGCAGCAGTGACGGGACAGGGGTTCGAGGCTACACCTTC.

CDR3 loop: CASTSGARGYTGELFF. The CDR3 bases are TGTGCCAGCACTTCCGGGGCCAGGGGTTATACCGGGGAGCTGTTTTTT. The J gene is TRBJ2-2, the V gene TRBV28, with TRBD1 as a possible D gene (6 bases). Germline V CDR1 and CDR2: MDHEN, SYDVKM. This CDR3 contains 16 residues. Trimming left V 7 bases short and J 5 bases short, with 20 bases between.

The chain combines TRBV30 with TRBJ2-3; a possible D gene is TRBD1 (6 bases). There are 13 residues in the CDR3. Trimming removed 5 bases at V and 2 bases at J, with 11 bases between. Germline V gives CDR1 GTSNPN, CDR2 SVGIG (reference sequence). The CDR3 region has the DNA TGTGCCTGGGGACAGATCTCCACAGATACGCAGTATTTT. This sequence encodes CAWGQISTDTQYF.

The V call is TRBV6-5, the J call TRBJ1-1; a possible D gene is TRBD1 (6 bases). Trimming cost V 5 bases and J 0 bases, with 10 bases left between them. The germline V gene encodes CDR1 MNHEY and CDR2 SVGAGI. The CDR3 contains 14 residues. CDR3 in DNA: TGTGCCAGCAGTCCTACAGGGATGAACACTGAAGCTTTCTTT. It encodes CASSPTGMNTEAFF.

This clone was seen many times. The chain combines TRBV7-2 with TRBJ2-2; D is perhaps TRBD1 (5 bases). The CDR3 totals 14 residues. Germline CDR1 is SGHTA and CDR2 is FQGNSA. V lost 4 bases, J lost 6 bases, and 12 bases lay in between. Written as DNA, the CDR3 is TGTGCCAGCAGCTACACCAGGGTAGCCGGGGAGCTGTTTTTT. Its translation: CASSYTRVAGELFF.

The rearrangement links TRBV28 to TRBJ2-7, with D possibly matching TRBD1 (5 bases). Germline V gene sequence: CDR1 MDHEN, CDR2 SYDVKM. The CDR3 loop spans 15 amino acids. V was shortened by 7 bases and J by 5 bases, with 21 bases between the two germline ends. The CDR3 DNA follows: TGTGCCAGCAACCCCCTCTACTCAGGGTCCCACGAGCAGTACTTC. Translation gives CASNPLYSGSHEQYF.

The chain uses TRBV9 and TRBJ1-4; a possible D gene is TRBD1 (6 bases). Trimming pared 4 bases from V and 3 bases from J, leaving 22 bases between. The CDR3 length is 18 residues. The germline CDR1 and CDR2 sequences are SGDLS and YYNGEE. The CDR3 DNA reads TGTGCCAGCAGCCCAAGGGACACAGCGAATTTACCTAATGAAAAACTGTTTTTT. It yields the protein CASSPRDTANLPNEKLFF.

The gene calls are TRBV20-1 and TRBJ2-4; D remains ambiguous. The CDR3 extends over 11 amino acids. Germline lookup yields CDR1 DFQATT and CDR2 SNEGSKA (reference sequence). Trimming took off 5 bases at V and 7 bases at J, with 9 bases between the two ends. CDR3: CSAPRWNIQYF. In DNA form, the CDR3 reads TGCAGTGCTCCCCGGTGGAACATTCAGTACTTC.

The chain links TRBV7-2 to TRBJ2-7; 12 positions agree with TRBD2. The V gene's germline CDR1 is SGHTA and CDR2 FQGNSA. Unmatched junction bases numbered 5, after V lost 4 bases and J lost 4 bases. The CDR3 loop spans 15 amino acids. The CDR3 loop is CASSWRLAGAYEQYF. CDR3 DNA: TGTGCCAGCAGCTGGCGACTAGCGGGAGCTTACGAGCAGTACTTC.

With respect to this clone: Relative to the germline gene, one junction end is altered; a read error may explain this. The rearrangement links TRBV7-7 to TRBJ2-1; tentative D call: TRBD2 (6 bases). The CDR3 has 14 amino acids. Per germline, CDR1 SSHAT and CDR2 FNYEAQ (reference sequence). This CDR3 is CASSLAERHNEQFF. CDR3 bases: TGTGCTAGCAGCTTAGCGGAGAGACACAATGAGCAGTTCTTC.

This clone appeared a single time. This rearrangement joins TRBV7-6 to TRBJ1-6, with D maybe TRBD1 (5 bases). V lost 0 bases, J lost 7 bases, and 13 bases lay in between. This CDR3 has 16 amino acids. CDR1 SGHVS and CDR2 FNYEAQ come from the germline V gene. CDR3: CASSLALGGANSPLHF. CDR3 nucleotides: TGTGCCAGCAGCTTAGCGTTGGGAGGGGCGAATTCACCCCTCCACTTT.

This clone was seen only once. The gene calls are TRBV5-6 and TRBJ2-3; 9 bases align to TRBD1. Germline assignment: CDR1 SGHDT and CDR2 YYEEEE. This CDR3 has 17 residues. V lost 1 base, J lost 0 bases, and 6 bases stayed unmatched. The chain's CDR3 is CASSLKPGQGSTDTQYF. The CDR3 nucleotides read TGTGCCAGCAGCTTGAAACCGGGACAGGGAAGCACAGATACGCAGTATTTT.

CDR3 DNA sequence: TGTGCCAGCAGACGAACAGGGCAAGAGACCCAGTACTTC. Translated, it gives CASRRTGQETQYF. The rearrangement uses TRBV6-5 and TRBJ2-5; D possibly corresponds to TRBD1 (6 bases). The length of the CDR3 is 13 residues. CDR1 and CDR2 (germline): MNHEY, SVGAGI. The V end lost 6 bases, the J end lost 2 bases, and 10 bases lay between the germline ends.

The genes are TRBV4-1 and TRBJ2-1, with 13 bases that match TRBD2. Per the germline V gene, CDR1 is MGHRA and CDR2 is YSYEKL. J gave up 15 bases and V 4 bases, and 12 bases lay outside the gene matches. This CDR3 contains 15 residues. The CDR3 reads CASSPGLAGDPGSFF. The CDR3, as DNA: TGCGCCAGCAGCCCTGGACTAGCGGGAGACCCGGGGTCGTTCTTC.

The V call is TRBV10-3, the J call TRBJ2-3, with 8 bases fitting TRBD2. The CDR3 extends over 18 amino acids. Germline loops: CDR1 ENHRY, CDR2 SYGVKD. After removal of 4 bases from V and 3 bases from J, the junction contained 15 bases not matched to a gene. The CDR3 DNA reads as TGTGCCATCAGTGGAGGGGGTGAGGGACTAGGAGTGACAGATACGCAGTATTTT. Protein product: CAISGGGEGLGVTDTQYF.

This clone showed up just once. The chain uses TRBV5-1 and TRBJ2-1, with TRBD1 matching over 11 bases. Germline CDR1 and CDR2: SGHRS and YFSETQ. V lost 3 bases, J lost 0 bases, and 11 bases stayed unmatched. CDR3 size: 19 residues. DNA of the CDR3: TGCGCCAGCAGCTGGACCGGGACAGGGGGTGTTTTCTCCTACAATGAGCAGTTCTTC. It translates to CASSWTGTGGVFSYNEQFF.

V and J are TRBV28 and TRBJ2-5; tentatively, D is TRBD2 (6 bases). V lost 3 bases, J lost 4 bases, and 9 bases lay in between. The length of the CDR3 is 13 residues. From germline, CDR1 is MDHEN and CDR2 SYDVKM. The CDR3, as DNA: TGTGCCAGCAGTTTGTGGAGGGGAGAGACCCAGTACTTC. This translates into CASSLWRGETQYF.

The chain uses TRBV29-1 and TRBJ2-1; D is undetermined. Germline CDR1 SQVTM, CDR2 ANQGSEA. The CDR3 runs 11 residues. The chain's CDR3 is CTTYSYNEQFF. DNA of the CDR3: TGCACTACGTACAGTTACAATGAGCAGTTCTTC.